Listed below are T cell receptor beta chains from one sample, sequenced in a study of cytomegalovirus exposure and HLA in healthy donors. Only in-frame clones appear in the TCRdb table, and some are missing; sequencing was by immunoSEQ multiplex PCR. The data show about 150,000 clones, less than 85% seen once. The sample comprised PBMCs. These receptors all come from a man aged 18 to 35 in good health and CMV-seronegative. The CDR3 runs from the conserved cysteine through the conserved F or W. D genes are given only for firm matches. Not every row has a clone size; where given, it reads once, few, many or a size class.

v_gene	d_gene	abundance	j_gene	CDR3nt	CDR3aa
TRBV2	TRBD1	.	TRBJ1-1	TGTGCCACCCGACAGGGGAACACTGAAGCTTTCTTT	CATRQGNTEAFF
TRBV30	.	.	TRBJ2-7	TGTGCCTGGAGTGTACGAGGTTACGAGCAGTACTTC	CAWSVRGYEQYF
TRBV27	.	.	TRBJ1-2	TGTGCCAGCAGTTTCCAGGCCAACTATGGCTACACCTTC	CASSFQANYGYTF
TRBV29-1	TRBD1	.	TRBJ1-5	TGCAGCGTTGGGGACAGTGCAAGCAATCAGCCCCAGCATTTT	CSVGDSASNQPQHF
TRBV2	.	.	TRBJ2-7	TGTGCCAGCAGTGAAGGACGGGGAGCTTCCTACGAGCAGTACTTC	CASSEGRGASYEQYF
TRBV13	TRBD1	.	TRBJ2-7	TGTGCCAGCAGCTCAGGACAGGGAAACGAGCAGTACTTC	CASSSGQGNEQYF
TRBV5-8	.	.	TRBJ2-5	TGTGCCAGCAGCTTGCGCCGTGACAGGCAAGAGACCCAGTACTTC	CASSLRRDRQETQYF
TRBV7-9	.	.	TRBJ1-6	TGTGCCAGCAGCCAAGATCATGGGGGAGGTAGATCACCCCTCCACTTT	CASSQDHGGGRSPLHF
TRBV6-6	.	once	TRBJ2-3	TGTGCCGCCACGGCGGGCGGGGCGGTGGGTACGCAGTATTTT	CAATAGGAVGTQYF
TRBV7-8	.	.	TRBJ2-3	TGTGCCAGCAGCTCGTTGATAGCTAGCACAGATACGCAGTATTTT	CASSSLIASTDTQYF
TRBV6-5	.	.	TRBJ1-2	TGTGCCAGCAGCCCCGATACACCGAATGGCTACACCTTC	CASSPDTPNGYTF
TRBV20-1	.	.	TRBJ2-7	TGCAGTGCCCCCTTGGACTACGAGCAGTACTTC	CSAPLDYEQYF
TRBV2	TRBD1	.	TRBJ1-4	TGTGCCAGCAGTGATAGACAGGGGGCGGAAAAACTGTTTTTT	CASSDRQGAEKLFF
TRBV5-4	.	.	TRBJ1-6	TGTGCCAGCAGCTTGGATGGGGTCCGGGAACTCCACTTT	CASSLDGVRELHF
TRBV5-5	TRBD1	.	TRBJ2-7	TGTGCCAGCAGCGTGGACAGGGCCTACGAGCAGTACTTC	CASSVDRAYEQYF
TRBV2	.	.	TRBJ2-3	TGTGCCAGCAGTCCGGACAACCCTAGCACAGATACGCAGTATTTT	CASSPDNPSTDTQYF
TRBV27	TRBD1	.	TRBJ2-2	TGTGCCAGCAGTTTGATACGGGGACAGGGGATAGGCGGGGAGCTGTTTTTT	CASSLIRGQGIGGELFF
TRBV15	TRBD1	.	TRBJ1-4	TGTGCCACCAGCGGCTGGGGGACAGATGAAAAACTGTTTTTT	CATSGWGTDEKLFF
TRBV6-1	.	.	TRBJ1-1	TGTGCCAGCACCGGGACACGCGGGAACACTGAAGCTTTCTTT	CASTGTRGNTEAFF
TRBV7-9	TRBD1	few	TRBJ1-1	TGTGCCAGCAGCACTAGGACAGGGACCACTGAAGCTTTCTTT	CASSTRTGTTEAFF
TRBV11-2	TRBD1	.	TRBJ2-3	TGTGCCAGCAGCGGCGGACAGGGGGTTGCCGATACGCAGTATTTT	CASSGGQGVADTQYF
TRBV11-3	TRBD1	.	TRBJ1-4	TGTGCCAGCAGCCTACCGGGACAGGGAAATGAAAAACTGTTTTTT	CASSLPGQGNEKLFF
TRBV5-8	TRBD2	.	TRBJ2-3	TGTGCCAGCAGCCCAGGGACTAGCTTGTATACAGATACGCAGTATTTT	CASSPGTSLYTDTQYF
TRBV7-9	TRBD1	.	TRBJ2-7	TGTGCCAGCAGCTTGGGGACAGCCCACTACGAGCAGTACTTC	CASSLGTAHYEQYF
TRBV9	.	.	TRBJ1-2	TGTGCCAGCAGCGGGCTCGACCTTTACGGGTATGGCTACACCTTC	CASSGLDLYGYGYTF
TRBV29-1	TRBD2	.	TRBJ2-5	TGCAGCGTTGAGCTTCCACTTAGCGGGAGGCCGCGGACCCAGTACTTC	CSVELPLSGRPRTQYF
TRBV19	TRBD1	.	TRBJ1-1	TGTGCCAGTAATCTTCGGACAGGGGCGGGCACTGAAGCTTTCTTT	CASNLRTGAGTEAFF
TRBV14	.	.	TRBJ1-1	TGTGCCAGCAGTTCAGCCGGGGGGACTGAAGCTTTCTTT	CASSSAGGTEAFF
TRBV6-5	TRBD2	.	TRBJ2-3	TGTGCCAGCAGGCACGGCGGGGGAGTCACAGATACGCAGTATTTT	CASRHGGGVTDTQYF
TRBV10-3	.	.	TRBJ1-2	TGTGCCATCAGTGAGTCGATTAGTACAGGGCCCTATGGCTACACCTTC	CAISESISTGPYGYTF
TRBV30	.	.	TRBJ1-2	TGTGCCTGGAGCCTAGAGTCCTCAAACTATGGCTACACCTTC	CAWSLESSNYGYTF
TRBV5-6	TRBD1	.	TRBJ1-2	TGTGCCAGCAGCTTCTTCGAACAGGGGGCCGGAGGCTACACCTTC	CASSFFEQGAGGYTF